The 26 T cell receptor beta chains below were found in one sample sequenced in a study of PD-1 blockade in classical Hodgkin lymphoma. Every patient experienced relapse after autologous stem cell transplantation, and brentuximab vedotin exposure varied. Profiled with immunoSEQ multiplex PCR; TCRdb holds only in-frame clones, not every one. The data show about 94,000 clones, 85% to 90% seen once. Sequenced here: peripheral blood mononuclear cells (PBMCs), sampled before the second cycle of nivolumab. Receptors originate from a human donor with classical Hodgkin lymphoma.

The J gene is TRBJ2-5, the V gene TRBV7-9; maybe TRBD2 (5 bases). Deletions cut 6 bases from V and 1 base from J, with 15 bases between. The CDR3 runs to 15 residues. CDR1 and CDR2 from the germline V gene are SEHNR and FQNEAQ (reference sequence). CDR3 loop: CASRPRGLGQETQYF. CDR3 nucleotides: TGTGCCAGCAGGCCTCGCGGACTGGGCCAAGAGACCCAGTACTTC.

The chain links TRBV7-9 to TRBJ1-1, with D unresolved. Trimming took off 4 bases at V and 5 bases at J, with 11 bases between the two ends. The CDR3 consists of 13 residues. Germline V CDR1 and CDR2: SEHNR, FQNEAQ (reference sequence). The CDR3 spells CASSSKAGTEAFF. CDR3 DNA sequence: TGTGCCAGCAGCTCCAAGGCGGGAACTGAAGCTTTCTTT. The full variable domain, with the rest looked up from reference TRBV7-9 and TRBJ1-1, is DTGVSQNPRHKITKRGQNVTFRCDPISEHNRLYWYRQTLGQGPEFLTYFQNEAQLEKSRLLSDRFSAERPKGSFSTLEIQRTEQGDSAMYLCASSSKAGTEAFFGQGTRLTVV.

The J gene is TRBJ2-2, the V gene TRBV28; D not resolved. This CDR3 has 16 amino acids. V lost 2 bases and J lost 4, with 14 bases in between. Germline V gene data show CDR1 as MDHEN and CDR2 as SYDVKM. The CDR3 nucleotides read TGTGCCAGCAGTTTACGTACAGCCGGAGTCACCGGGGAGCTGTTTTTT. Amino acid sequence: CASSLRTAGVTGELFF.

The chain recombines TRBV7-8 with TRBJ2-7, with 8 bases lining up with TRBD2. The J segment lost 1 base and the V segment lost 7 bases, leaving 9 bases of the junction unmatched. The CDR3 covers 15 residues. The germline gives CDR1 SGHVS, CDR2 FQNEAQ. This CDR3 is CASTPILAESYEQYF. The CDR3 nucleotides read TGTGCCAGCACCCCAATACTAGCGGAGTCCTACGAGCAGTACTTC.

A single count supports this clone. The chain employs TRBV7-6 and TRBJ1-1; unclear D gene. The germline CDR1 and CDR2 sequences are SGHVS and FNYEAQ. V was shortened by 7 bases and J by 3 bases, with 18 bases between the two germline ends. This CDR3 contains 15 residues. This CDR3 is CASTNGYVLDTEAFF. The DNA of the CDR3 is TGTGCCAGCACCAATGGATATGTCCTAGACACTGAAGCTTTCTTT.

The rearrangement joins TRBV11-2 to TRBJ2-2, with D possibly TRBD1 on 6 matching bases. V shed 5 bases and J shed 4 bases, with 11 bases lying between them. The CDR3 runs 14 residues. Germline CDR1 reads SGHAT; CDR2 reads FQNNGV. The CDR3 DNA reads TGTGCCAGCAGCCAACAGGGCGGCACCGGGGAGCTGTTTTTT. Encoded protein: CASSQQGGTGELFF.

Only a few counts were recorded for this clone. CDR3 sequence reads: CASSSRQGRSGNQPQHF. The CDR3 nucleotides are TGTGCCAGCAGCTCCAGACAGGGGCGGAGTGGCAATCAGCCCCAGCATTTT. The chain is built from TRBV28 and TRBJ1-5; 8 nucleotides line up with TRBD1. CDR1 and CDR2 from the germline V gene are MDHEN and SYDVKM. CDR3 length: 17 residues. The V and J ends lost 6 bases and 2 bases, in that order; junction bases with no gene match: 12.

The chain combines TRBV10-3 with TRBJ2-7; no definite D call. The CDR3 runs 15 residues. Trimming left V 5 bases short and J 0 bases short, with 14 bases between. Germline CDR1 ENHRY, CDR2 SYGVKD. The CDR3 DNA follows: TGTGCCATCAGTCTCGTAAGTGGATTCTCCTACGAGCAGTACTTC. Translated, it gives CAISLVSGFSYEQYF.

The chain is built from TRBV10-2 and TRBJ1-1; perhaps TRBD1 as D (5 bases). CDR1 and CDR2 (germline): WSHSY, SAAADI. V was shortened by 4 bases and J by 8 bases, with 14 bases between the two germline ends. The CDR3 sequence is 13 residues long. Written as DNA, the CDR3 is TGCGCCAGCAGTGGACGGGGGGGGGTGGAAGCTTTCTTT. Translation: CASSGRGGVEAFF.

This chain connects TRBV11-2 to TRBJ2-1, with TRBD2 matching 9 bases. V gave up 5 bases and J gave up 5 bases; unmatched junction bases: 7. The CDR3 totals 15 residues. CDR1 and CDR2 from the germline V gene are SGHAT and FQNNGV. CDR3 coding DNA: TGTGCCAGCAGCCCTAGACTAGCGGAAAACAATGAGCAGTTCTTC. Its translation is CASSPRLAENNEQFF.

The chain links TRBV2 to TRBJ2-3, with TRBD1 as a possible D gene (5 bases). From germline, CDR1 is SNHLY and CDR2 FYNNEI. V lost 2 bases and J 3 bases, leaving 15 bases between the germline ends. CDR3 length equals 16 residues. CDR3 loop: CASSERGWFPTDTQYF. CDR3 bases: TGTGCCAGCAGTGAAAGGGGTTGGTTTCCGACAGATACGCAGTATTTT.

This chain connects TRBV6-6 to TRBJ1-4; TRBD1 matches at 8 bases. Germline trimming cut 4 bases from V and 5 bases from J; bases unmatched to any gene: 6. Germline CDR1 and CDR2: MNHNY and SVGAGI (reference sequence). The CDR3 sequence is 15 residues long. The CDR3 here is CASSLPTGVNEKLFF. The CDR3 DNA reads TGTGCCAGCAGTTTACCGACAGGGGTAAATGAAAAACTGTTTTTT.

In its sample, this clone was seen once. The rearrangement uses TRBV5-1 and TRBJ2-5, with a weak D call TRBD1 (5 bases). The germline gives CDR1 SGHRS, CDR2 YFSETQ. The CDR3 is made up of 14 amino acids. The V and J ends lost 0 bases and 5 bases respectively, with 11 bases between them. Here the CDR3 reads CASSLEGIGETQYF. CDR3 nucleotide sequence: TGCGCCAGCAGCTTGGAGGGGATAGGGGAGACCCAGTACTTC. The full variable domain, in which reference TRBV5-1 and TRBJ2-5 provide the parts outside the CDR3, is KAGVTQTPRYLIKTRGQQVTLSCSPISGHRSVSWYQQTPGQGLQFLFEYFSETQRNKGNFPGRFSGRQFSNSRSEMNVSTLELGDSALYLCASSLEGIGETQYFGPGTRLLVL.

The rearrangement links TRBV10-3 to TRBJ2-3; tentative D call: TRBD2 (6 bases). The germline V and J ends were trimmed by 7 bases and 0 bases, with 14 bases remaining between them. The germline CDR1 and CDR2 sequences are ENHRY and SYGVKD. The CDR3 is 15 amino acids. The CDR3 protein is CAINPSASSTDTQYF. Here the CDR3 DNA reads TGTGCCATCAATCCTAGCGCTTCTAGCACAGATACGCAGTATTTT.

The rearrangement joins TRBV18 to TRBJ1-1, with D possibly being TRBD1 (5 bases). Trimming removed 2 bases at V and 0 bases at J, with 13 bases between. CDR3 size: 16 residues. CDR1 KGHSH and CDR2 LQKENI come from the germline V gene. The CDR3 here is CASSPRQPGMNTEAFF. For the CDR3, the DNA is TGTGCCAGCTCACCAAGACAGCCGGGCATGAACACTGAAGCTTTCTTT.

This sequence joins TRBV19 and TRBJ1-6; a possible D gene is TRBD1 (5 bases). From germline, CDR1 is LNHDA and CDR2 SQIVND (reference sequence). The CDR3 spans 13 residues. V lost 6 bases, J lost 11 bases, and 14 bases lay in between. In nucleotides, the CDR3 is TGTGCCAGTAGCCCCCCGATGGGGGCACCCCTCCACTTT. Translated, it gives CASSPPMGAPLHF.

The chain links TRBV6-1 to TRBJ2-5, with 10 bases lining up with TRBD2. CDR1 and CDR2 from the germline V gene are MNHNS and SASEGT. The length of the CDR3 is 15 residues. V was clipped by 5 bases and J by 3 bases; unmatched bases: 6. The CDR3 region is CASSKTSGPEETQYF. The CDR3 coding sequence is TGTGCCAGCAGTAAGACTAGCGGGCCTGAAGAGACCCAGTACTTC.

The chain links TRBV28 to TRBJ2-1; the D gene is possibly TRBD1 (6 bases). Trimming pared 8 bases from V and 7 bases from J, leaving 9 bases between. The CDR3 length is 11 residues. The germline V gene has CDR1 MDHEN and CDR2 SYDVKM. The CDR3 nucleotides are TGTGCCAGCCGACAGGTGAATGAGCAGTTCTTC. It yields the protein CASRQVNEQFF.

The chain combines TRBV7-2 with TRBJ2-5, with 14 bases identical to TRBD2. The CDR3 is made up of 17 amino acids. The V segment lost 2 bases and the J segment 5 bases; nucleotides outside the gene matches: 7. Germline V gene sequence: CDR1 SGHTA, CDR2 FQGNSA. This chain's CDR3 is CASSLRLAGGLDETQYF. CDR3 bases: TGTGCCAGCAGCTTAAGACTAGCGGGGGGGCTGGACGAGACCCAGTACTTC.

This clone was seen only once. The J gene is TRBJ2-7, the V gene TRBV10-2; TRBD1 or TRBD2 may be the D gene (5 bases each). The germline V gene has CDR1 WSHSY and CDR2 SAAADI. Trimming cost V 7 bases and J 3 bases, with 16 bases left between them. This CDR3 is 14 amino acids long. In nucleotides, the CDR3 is TGCGCCAGCACATCGGGACCACGATACTACGAGCAGTACTTC. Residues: CASTSGPRYYEQYF.

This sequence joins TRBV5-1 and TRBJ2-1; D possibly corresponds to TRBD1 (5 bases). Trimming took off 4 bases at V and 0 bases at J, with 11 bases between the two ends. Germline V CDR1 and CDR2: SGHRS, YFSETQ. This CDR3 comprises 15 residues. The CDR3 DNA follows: TGCGCCAGCAGCCAGGGTCCCAGCTCCTACAATGAGCAGTTCTTC. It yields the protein CASSQGPSSYNEQFF. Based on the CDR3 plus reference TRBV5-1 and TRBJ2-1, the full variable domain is KAGVTQTPRYLIKTRGQQVTLSCSPISGHRSVSWYQQTPGQGLQFLFEYFSETQRNKGNFPGRFSGRQFSNSRSEMNVSTLELGDSALYLCASSQGPSSYNEQFFGPGTRLTVL.

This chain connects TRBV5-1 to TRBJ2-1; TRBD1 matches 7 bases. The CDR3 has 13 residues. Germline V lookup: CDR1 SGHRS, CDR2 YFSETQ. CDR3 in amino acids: CATRQGSYNEQFF. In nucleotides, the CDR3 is TGCGCAACCCGACAGGGTTCCTACAATGAGCAGTTCTTC. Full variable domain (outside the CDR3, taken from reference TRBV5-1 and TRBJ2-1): KAGVTQTPRYLIKTRGQQVTLSCSPISGHRSVSWYQQTPGQGLQFLFEYFSETQRNKGNFPGRFSGRQFSNSRSEMNVSTLELGDSALYLCATRQGSYNEQFFGPGTRLTVL.

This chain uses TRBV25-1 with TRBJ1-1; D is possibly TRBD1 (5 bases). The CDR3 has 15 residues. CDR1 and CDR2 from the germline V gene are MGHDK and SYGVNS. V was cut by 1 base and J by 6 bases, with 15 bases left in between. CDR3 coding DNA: TGTGCCAGCAGTGAATTCGGGGCTAGCGGGGCTGAAGCTTTCTTT. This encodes CASSEFGASGAEAFF.

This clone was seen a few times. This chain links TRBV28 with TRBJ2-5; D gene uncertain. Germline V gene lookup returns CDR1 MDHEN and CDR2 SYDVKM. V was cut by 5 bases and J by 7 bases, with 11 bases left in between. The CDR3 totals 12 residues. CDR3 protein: CASSPLDGTQYF. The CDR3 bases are TGTGCCAGCAGTCCCCTCGACGGGACCCAGTACTTC.

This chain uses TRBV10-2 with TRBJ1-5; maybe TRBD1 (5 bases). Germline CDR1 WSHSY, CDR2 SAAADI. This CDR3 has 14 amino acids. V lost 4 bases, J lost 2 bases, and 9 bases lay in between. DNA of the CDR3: TGCGCCAGCAGTGGAGGAGGGGGCAATCAGCCCCAGCATTTT. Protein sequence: CASSGGGGNQPQHF.

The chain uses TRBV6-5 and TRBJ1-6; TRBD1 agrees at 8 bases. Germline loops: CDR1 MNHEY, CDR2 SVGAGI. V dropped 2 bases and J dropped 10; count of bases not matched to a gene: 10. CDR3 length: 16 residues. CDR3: CASSYGTGAPGSPLHF. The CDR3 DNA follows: TGTGCCAGCAGTTACGGGACAGGCGCCCCAGGATCACCCCTCCACTTT.